The clone carrying this T cell receptor beta chain came up once. This CDR3 is also generated by other DNA sequences in the sample. The sample is drawn from a study of control samples from healthy donors and cancer patients. V was cut by 3 bases and J by 4 bases, with 5 bases left in between. The CDR3 has 12 amino acids. Germline lookup yields CDR1 KGHDR and CDR2 SFDVKD. TCRdb's copy holds only in-frame clones and misses some; the assay was immunoSEQ multiplex PCR. The table records some 220,000 clones, 85% to 95% of them present only once. The source of this sequence is a man aged 50 to 59 in good health. The sample was blood. This chain uses TRBV24-1 with TRBJ1-1; a possible D gene is TRBD1 (5 bases). CDR3 in amino acids: CATSDTGTEAFF. For the CDR3, the DNA is TGTGCCACCAGTGATACAGGCACTGAAGCTTTCTTT.